This T cell receptor (beta chain) was profiled in a study of OX40 agonist ivuxolimab in advanced cancers. CDR3 length equals 16 residues. Germline CDR1 and CDR2: SGHAT and FQNNGV. Losses at the gene ends were 1 base for V and 8 bases for J; bases not matched to a gene: 6. Using immunoSEQ multiplex PCR, the repertoire was profiled, and TCRdb retains in-frame clones only, with some absent. The sample lists around 85,000 clones; less than 95% were seen once. This clonotype was sampled from an adult with an advanced solid tumor such as melanoma, head and neck, liver or kidney cancer. This specimen consisted of CD4+ or CD8+ T cells sorted from blood, obtained in a trial of the OX40 agonist ivuxolimab. The J gene is TRBJ2-1, the V gene TRBV11-2, with 12 bases matching TRBD2. CDR3 in amino acids: CASSLGTSGIDYEQFF. DNA of the CDR3: TGTGCCAGCAGCTTAGGGACTAGCGGGATTGACTATGAGCAGTTCTTC.